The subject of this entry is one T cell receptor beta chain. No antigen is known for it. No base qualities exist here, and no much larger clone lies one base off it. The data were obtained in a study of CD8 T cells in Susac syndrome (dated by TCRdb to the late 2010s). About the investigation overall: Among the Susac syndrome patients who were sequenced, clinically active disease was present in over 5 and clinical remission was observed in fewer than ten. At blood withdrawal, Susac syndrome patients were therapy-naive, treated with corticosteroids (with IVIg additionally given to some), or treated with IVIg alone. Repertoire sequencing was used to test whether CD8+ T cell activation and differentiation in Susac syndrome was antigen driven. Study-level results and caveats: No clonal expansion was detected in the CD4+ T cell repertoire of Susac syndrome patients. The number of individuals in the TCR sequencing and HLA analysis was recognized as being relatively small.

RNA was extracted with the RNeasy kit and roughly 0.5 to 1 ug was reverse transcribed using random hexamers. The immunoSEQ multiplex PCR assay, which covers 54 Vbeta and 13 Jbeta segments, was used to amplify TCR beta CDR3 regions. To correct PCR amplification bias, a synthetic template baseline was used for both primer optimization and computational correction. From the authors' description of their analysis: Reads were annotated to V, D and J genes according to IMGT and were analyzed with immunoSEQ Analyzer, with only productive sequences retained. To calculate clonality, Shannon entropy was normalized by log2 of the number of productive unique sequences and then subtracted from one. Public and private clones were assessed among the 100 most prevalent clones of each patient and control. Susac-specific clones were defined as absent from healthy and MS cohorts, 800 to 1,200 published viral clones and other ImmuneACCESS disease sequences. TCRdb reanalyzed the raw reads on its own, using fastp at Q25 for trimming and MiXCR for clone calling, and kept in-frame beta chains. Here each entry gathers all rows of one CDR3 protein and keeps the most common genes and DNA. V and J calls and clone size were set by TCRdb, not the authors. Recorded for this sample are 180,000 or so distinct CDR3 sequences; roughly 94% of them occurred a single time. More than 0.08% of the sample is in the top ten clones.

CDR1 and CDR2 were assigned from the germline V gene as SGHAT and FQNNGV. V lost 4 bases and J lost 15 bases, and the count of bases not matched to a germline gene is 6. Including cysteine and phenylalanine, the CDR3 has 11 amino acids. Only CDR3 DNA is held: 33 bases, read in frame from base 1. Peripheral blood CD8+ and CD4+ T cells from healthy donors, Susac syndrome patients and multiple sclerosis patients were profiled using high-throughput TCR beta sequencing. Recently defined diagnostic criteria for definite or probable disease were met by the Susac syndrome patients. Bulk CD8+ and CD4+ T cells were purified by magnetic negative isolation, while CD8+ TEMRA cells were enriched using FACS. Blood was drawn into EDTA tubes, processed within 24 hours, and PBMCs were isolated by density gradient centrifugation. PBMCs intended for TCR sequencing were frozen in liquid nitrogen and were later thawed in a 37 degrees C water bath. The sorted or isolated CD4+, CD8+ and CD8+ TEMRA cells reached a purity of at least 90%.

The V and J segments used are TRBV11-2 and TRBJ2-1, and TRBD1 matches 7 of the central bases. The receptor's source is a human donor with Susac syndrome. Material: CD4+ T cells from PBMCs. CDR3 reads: CASSSPGQRFF. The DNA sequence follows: TGTGCCAGCAGCTCCCCGGGACAGAGGTTCTTC.